The TCR beta chain described here comes from a study of response to subunit inactivated influenza vaccine. TCRdb re-called the RT-PCR reads with MiXCR, one entry per CDR3 protein. Of more than 550,000 distinct CDR3 sequences listed, 10% to 15% are singletons. V was shortened by 5 bases and J by 5 bases, with 14 bases between the two germline ends. The CDR3 loop spans 14 amino acids. CDR1 is MNHNS, CDR2 SASEGT, per germline. The chain is built from TRBV6-1 and TRBJ2-3; D remains ambiguous. The source was PBMCs from blood, collected on the day of vaccination. The receptor was isolated from a man aged 50-59 years who received an inactivated influenza vaccine. The CDR3 region has the DNA TGTGCCAGCAGTCGGACCAAAAGGCGAGATACGCAGTATTTT. It is translated as CASSRTKRRDTQYF.